Shown below are 30 T cell receptor beta chains from a single sample sequenced in a study of blood T cell repertoires in COVID-19 (dated by TCRdb to 2019 to 2021). The library relied on the immunoSEQ multiplex PCR assay. Entries here come from immuneACCESS through TCRdb and include only in-frame sequences with V and J called. Some clones fail to appear in such tables; in the studies checked, an unresolved V gene covers under half of the shortfall, and the cause of the remainder is unknown. The sample profile shows fewer than 200,000 clones; approximately 81% of them were found once. The ten largest make up roughly 5% of the sample. Material for sequencing was PBMCs or T cells enriched from blood (not recorded which). The receptors stem from a woman aged 40-49 years with acute COVID-19.

This chain joins TRBV9 and TRBJ1-5; tentatively, D is TRBD1 (6 bases). This CDR3 comprises 19 residues. V lost 0 bases and J 0 bases, leaving 19 bases between the germline ends. Germline V gene data show CDR1 as SGDLS and CDR2 as YYNGEE. CDR3 amino acids: CASSVVLGAAWFSNQPQHF. The CDR3 DNA sequence: TGTGCCAGCAGCGTAGTATTGGGGGCAGCCTGGTTTAGCAATCAGCCCCAGCATTTT.

This sequence joins TRBV5-1 and TRBJ1-3; the D gene is possibly TRBD1 (5 bases). Trimming shortened V by 2 bases and J by 2 bases, and 14 bases separated the two germline ends. CDR1 is SGHRS and CDR2 is YFSETQ in the germline V gene. The CDR3 runs to 16 residues. The CDR3 DNA is TGCGCCAGCAGCTTAGACAGATTACACACTGGAAACACCATATATTTT. It codes for CASSLDRLHTGNTIYF.

The genes are TRBV4-1 and TRBJ2-1; TRBD2 might be the D (6 bases). Per the germline V gene, CDR1 is MGHRA and CDR2 is YSYEKL. The V and J ends lost 1 base and 1 base respectively, with 11 bases between them. The CDR3 is 16 amino acids. The CDR3 coding sequence is TGCGCCAGCAGCCAAGGGGCGGGACCTTCCTACAATGAGCAGTTCTTC. Amino acid sequence: CASSQGAGPSYNEQFF.

This sequence joins TRBV7-9 and TRBJ1-1, with 7 bases fitting TRBD1. CDR3 length equals 18 residues. The germline CDR1 and CDR2 sequences are SEHNR and FQNEAQ (reference sequence). The trim removed 2 bases at V and 3 bases at J, leaving 15 bases unmatched. The CDR3 coding sequence is TGTGCCAGCAGCTTAAATGAGGTTCGAAGGGGGCCGGACACTGAAGCTTTCTTT. The encoded protein is CASSLNEVRRGPDTEAFF.

J is TRBJ2-1 and V is TRBV4-2; TRBD2 matches at 7 bases. The CDR3 contains 16 residues. Trimming took 0 bases from V and 5 from J; bases not matched to a gene: 7. Per germline, CDR1 LGHNA and CDR2 YNFKEQ. CDR3 nucleotides: TGTGCCAGCAGCCAAGAGGTAGCGGGCCGGAACAATGAGCAGTTCTTC. It specifies CASSQEVAGRNNEQFF.

CDR3 nucleotides: TGTGCCAGCTCTCCGGGACAGGGCCGATGGCCAGATACGCAGTATTTT. As protein: CASSPGQGRWPDTQYF. The rearrangement uses TRBV18 and TRBJ2-3; TRBD1 matches at 9 bases. Germline V gives CDR1 KGHSH, CDR2 LQKENI. V shed 6 bases, J shed 4 bases, and the junction held 11 bases outside the gene matches. The CDR3 length is 16 residues. The full variable domain, in which reference TRBV18 and TRBJ2-3 provide the parts outside the CDR3, is NAGVMQNPRHLVRRRGQEARLRCSPMKGHSHVYWYRQLPEEGLKFMVYLQKENIIDESGMPKERFSAEFPKEGPSILRIQQVVRGDSAAYFCASSPGQGRWPDTQYFGPGTRLTVL.

With regard to this clone: The identical CDR3 is also encoded by other nucleotide sequences in the sample. The chain uses TRBV10-3 and TRBJ1-2; 8 positions agree with TRBD1. V lost 6 bases to trimming and J lost 2 bases; unmatched junction nucleotides: 5. Germline CDR1 ENHRY, CDR2 SYGVKD. There are 14 residues in the CDR3. The CDR3 bases are TGTGCCATCAGGGGGGACAGGAGCAACTATGGCTACACCTTC. It is translated as CAIRGDRSNYGYTF.

The chain recombines TRBV7-9 with TRBJ1-1; D possibly corresponds to TRBD1 (6 bases). CDR3 length: 15 amino acids. Germline V gene lookup returns CDR1 SEHNR and CDR2 FQNEAQ (reference sequence). V dropped 6 bases and J dropped 3 bases, with 17 bases sitting between them. The chain's CDR3 is CASSNRVGEDTEAFF. CDR3 DNA: TGTGCCAGCAGTAACAGGGTTGGAGAGGACACTGAAGCTTTCTTT.

This clone showed up just once. The chain combines TRBV19 with TRBJ1-5; 8 positions agree with TRBD1. Germline V gene data show CDR1 as LNHDA and CDR2 as SQIVND (reference sequence). J was trimmed by 7 bases and V by 6 bases; bases with no gene match: 8. The CDR3 has 14 residues. The CDR3 DNA reads as TGTGCCAGTAGCAGGGACAGGCAGCGGCAGCCCCAGCATTTT. Translation: CASSRDRQRQPQHF.

CDR3 sequence (DNA): TGTGCCAGCAGAGAACTAGGGGGGGAGGAGGAGCAGTTCTTC. Translating it yields CASRELGGEEEQFF. The chain joins TRBV27 to TRBJ2-1, with D possibly matching TRBD2 (7 bases). The CDR3 consists of 14 residues. The V end lost 6 bases, the J end lost 10 bases, and 19 bases lay between the germline ends. CDR1 is MNHEY and CDR2 is SMNVEV in the germline V gene (reference sequence).

V usage is TRBV5-1 and J usage is TRBJ1-3; possible D gene TRBD1, 5 bases. The CDR3 runs to 14 residues. The ends were cut back, 2 bases at V and 0 bases at J, with 6 bases in the middle. The germline V gene has CDR1 SGHRS and CDR2 YFSETQ. The CDR3 spells CASSLDSSGNTIYF. CDR3 bases: TGCGCCAGCAGCTTAGACAGCTCTGGAAACACCATATATTTT.

The chain recombines TRBV5-8 with TRBJ1-3; 8 nucleotides agree with TRBD1. CDR3 size: 16 residues. Germline loops: CDR1 SGHTS, CDR2 YDEGEE. J lost 4 bases, V lost 3 bases, and 9 bases had no gene match. The CDR3 is CASSSIGQGAGNTIYF. The DNA of the CDR3 is TGTGCCAGCAGCTCGATAGGCCAGGGGGCCGGAAACACCATATATTTT.

This sequence joins TRBV12-3 or TRBV12-4 and TRBJ1-1; a possible D gene is TRBD1 (6 bases). Trimming took off 6 bases at V and 8 bases at J, with 16 bases between the two ends. This CDR3 contains 13 residues. In nucleotides, the CDR3 is TGTGCCAGCAGGCATACGGGACAAAAAGAAGCTTTCTTT. Translating it yields CASRHTGQKEAFF.

The rearrangement joins TRBV6-4 to TRBJ1-1; D gene uncertain. Deletions cut 4 bases from V and 1 base from J, with 10 bases between. Germline loops: CDR1 MRHNA, CDR2 SNTAGT. The CDR3 extends over 14 amino acids. The CDR3 is CASSVVAGNTEAFF. For the CDR3, the DNA is TGTGCCAGCAGTGTTGTTGCAGGGAACACTGAAGCTTTCTTT.

This clone was counted between two and nine times. The rearrangement joins TRBV6-6 to TRBJ1-4, with TRBD1 identical over 7 bases. V lost 6 bases to trimming and J lost 0 bases; unmatched junction nucleotides: 19. Germline lookup yields CDR1 MNHNY and CDR2 SVGAGI (reference sequence). The length of the CDR3 is 20 residues. The CDR3 coding sequence is TGTGCCAGCAGCGCACCTCTCCAGAACAGGGGTGGGACAACTAATGAAAAACTGTTTTTT. Amino acids: CASSAPLQNRGGTTNEKLFF.

The rearrangement links TRBV2 to TRBJ1-2, with 7 bases identical to TRBD1. Unmatched junction bases numbered 19, after V lost 10 bases and J lost 8 bases. CDR1 is SNHLY and CDR2 is FYNNEI in the germline V gene. The CDR3 is 15 amino acids. In DNA form, the CDR3 reads TGTGCCACCTCATTCGGACAGGAGCAATCCAGCGGCTACACCTTC. Its translation: CATSFGQEQSSGYTF. Drawing the rest from reference TRBV2 and TRBJ1-2, the complete variable domain is EPEVTQTPSHQVTQMGQEVILRCVPISNHLYFYWYRQILGQKVEFLVSFYNNEISEKSEIFDDQFSVERPDGSNFTLKIRSTKLEDSAMYFCATSFGQEQSSGYTFGSGTRLTVV.

V usage is TRBV25-1 and J usage is TRBJ2-6; the D gene is possibly TRBD1 (6 bases). Per the germline V gene, CDR1 is MGHDK and CDR2 is SYGVNS. The length of the CDR3 is 16 residues. Trimming cost V 2 bases and J 0 bases, with 8 bases left between them. The CDR3 spells CASSEGGSSGANVLTF. CDR3 nucleotides: TGTGCCAGCAGTGAAGGGGGCAGCTCTGGGGCCAACGTCCTGACTTTC.

V gene TRBV4-1 combines with J gene TRBJ2-5; 10 bases agree with TRBD2. Per the germline V gene, CDR1 is MGHRA and CDR2 is YSYEKL. This CDR3 contains 15 residues. The trim removed 3 bases at V and 4 bases at J, leaving 5 bases unmatched. The CDR3 reads CASSQTSSGRETQYF. The CDR3 nucleotides read TGCGCCAGCAGCCAGACTTCTAGCGGGAGAGAGACCCAGTACTTC.

Only a few counts were recorded for this clone. The gene calls are TRBV24-1 and TRBJ2-1; D might be TRBD1 (6 bases). The V and J ends lost 5 bases and 6 bases respectively, with 13 bases between them. CDR3 length: 14 amino acids. CDR1 is KGHDR and CDR2 is SFDVKD in the germline V gene. CDR3 nucleotide sequence: TGTGCCACCAGTGTCTCAGGGGCCCCCAATGAGCAGTTCTTC. Protein sequence: CATSVSGAPNEQFF.

The CDR3 is CASSPGTGHETQYF. Here the CDR3 DNA reads TGTGCCAGCAGCCCGGGGACAGGGCACGAGACCCAGTACTTC. The genes are TRBV7-3 and TRBJ2-5; TRBD1 aligns across 9 bases. V was clipped by 5 bases and J by 5 bases; unmatched bases: 6. CDR1 and CDR2 from the germline V gene are SGHTA and FQGTGA. CDR3 size: 14 residues.

The chain has TRBV7-9 and TRBJ2-5, with TRBD2 identical over 7 bases. CDR1 is SEHNR, CDR2 FQNEAQ, per germline (reference sequence). V lost 5 bases to trimming and J lost 5 bases; unmatched junction nucleotides: 11. The CDR3 has 15 amino acids. This chain's CDR3 is CASSPFAGEGETQYF. CDR3 DNA: TGTGCCAGCAGCCCTTTCGCGGGAGAAGGGGAGACCCAGTACTTC.

The V call is TRBV28, the J call TRBJ1-5; D is undetermined. Trimming removed 3 bases from V and 9 bases from J, with 18 bases in between. Germline V gene sequence: CDR1 MDHEN, CDR2 SYDVKM. The CDR3 extends over 15 amino acids. This CDR3 reads CASSFPPGRGMPQHF. The CDR3 DNA is TGTGCCAGCAGTTTCCCCCCGGGCCGGGGTATGCCCCAGCATTTT.

This clone was detected only once. The V and J genes are TRBV19 and TRBJ2-2, with no clear D. The V end lost 2 bases, the J end lost 8 bases, and 6 bases lay between the germline ends. Germline V CDR1 and CDR2: LNHDA, SQIVND (reference sequence). This CDR3 is 12 amino acids long. As DNA, the CDR3 is TGTGCCAGTAGTATACGGTTTGGGGAGCTGTTTTTT. Translated, it gives CASSIRFGELFF.

This clone has a handful of counts. The chain is built from TRBV5-6 and TRBJ1-2; 12 bases fit TRBD1. Trimming took 4 bases from V and 4 from J; bases not matched to a gene: 2. Germline V gene lookup returns CDR1 SGHDT and CDR2 YYEEEE. The CDR3 length is 14 residues. CDR3 residues: CASSAGQGAYGYTF. The CDR3 DNA sequence: TGTGCCAGCAGCGCGGGACAGGGGGCCTATGGCTACACCTTC.

The chain joins TRBV7-8 to TRBJ1-4; D might be TRBD1 (5 bases). This CDR3 comprises 15 residues. Trimming cost V 1 base and J 8 bases, with 14 bases left between them. Germline V CDR1 and CDR2: SGHVS, FQNEAQ. The CDR3 DNA sequence: TGTGCCAGCAGCTTAGTTGGCAGGGATACAGAAAAACTGTTTTTT. Protein product: CASSLVGRDTEKLFF.

The chain carries TRBV6-5 and TRBJ1-1; D gene unclear. The CDR3 sequence is 13 residues long. Looked up from germline, CDR1 is MNHEY and CDR2 is SVGAGI. V was trimmed by 1 base and J by 6 bases, leaving 9 bases between them. The CDR3 bases are TGTGCCAGCAGTTACTGGAGTGGTGCTGAAGCTTTCTTT. Translated, it gives CASSYWSGAEAFF.

This clone was observed a handful of times. CDR3: CASSLPAVGQGGEQYF. The CDR3 nucleotides are TGTGCCAGCAGCCTCCCCGCCGTGGGGCAGGGTGGCGAGCAGTACTTC. The chain couples TRBV28 to TRBJ2-7; weak D call: TRBD1 (5 bases). Germline values: CDR1 MDHEN, CDR2 SYDVKM. With 6 bases removed from V and 6 bases from J, the gap between germline ends came to 24 bases. The CDR3 loop spans 16 amino acids.

The genes are TRBV27 and TRBJ2-3; 12 nucleotides line up with TRBD2. The V gene end was trimmed by 2 bases and the J gene end by 6 bases; junction bases not matched to a gene: 3. Germline V gives CDR1 MNHEY, CDR2 SMNVEV (reference sequence). The CDR3 length is 15 residues. The CDR3 coding sequence is TGTGCCAGCAGTTTAACGGGGACTAGCGGGGATACGCAGTATTTT. Translated, it gives CASSLTGTSGDTQYF.

The CDR3 loop is CASSLTGASGSYEQYF. DNA for the CDR3: TGTGCCAGCAGCTTAACAGGTGCGAGCGGCTCCTACGAGCAGTACTTC. V is TRBV7-3 and J is TRBJ2-7, with D perhaps TRBD2 (5 bases). The CDR3 has 16 residues. Germline CDR1 is SGHTA and CDR2 is FQGTGA. V was shortened by 0 bases and J by 0 bases, with 12 bases between the two germline ends. Full variable domain (remainder filled in from reference TRBV7-3 and TRBJ2-7): GAGVSQTPSNKVTEKGKYVELRCDPISGHTALYWYRQSLGQGPEFLIYFQGTGAADDSGLPNDRFFAVRPEGSVSTLKIQRTERGDSAVYLCASSLTGASGSYEQYFGPGTRLTVT.

This chain links TRBV5-8 with TRBJ2-3; 7 nucleotides line up with TRBD2. CDR1 and CDR2 (germline): SGHTS, YDEGEE. V dropped 3 bases and J dropped 2; count of bases not matched to a gene: 9. The CDR3 spans 16 residues. The CDR3 here is CASSSFSGLYTDTQYF. CDR3 in DNA: TGTGCCAGCAGCTCCTTTAGCGGGCTTTACACAGATACGCAGTATTTT.